The next 23 T cell receptor beta chains were all read from a single sample in a study of control samples from healthy donors and cancer patients. The repertoire was sequenced with immunoSEQ multiplex PCR; TCRdb's copy has only in-frame clones and lacks some. The sample yields about 83,000 clones, around 91% seen once. Source material: blood. The receptors were sampled from a man aged 50 to 60 in good health.

V gene TRBV4-1 combines with J gene TRBJ1-2; no clear D. Looked up from germline, CDR1 is MGHRA and CDR2 is YSYEKL. The CDR3 runs to 14 residues. Trimming left V 0 bases short and J 8 bases short, with 13 bases between. The CDR3 spells CASSQDPNGRGYTF. CDR3 DNA sequence: TGCGCCAGCAGCCAAGATCCAAATGGGCGGGGCTACACCTTC.

The chain uses TRBV6-5 and TRBJ2-3, with 9 bases that match TRBD2. The junction had 4 bases not matched to a gene; V was cut back by 2 bases and J by 4 bases. This CDR3 contains 15 residues. Germline V gene sequence: CDR1 MNHEY, CDR2 SVGAGI. The CDR3 nucleotides read TGTGCCAGCAGTTACGGAATAGCGGGGGCAGATACGCAGTATTTT. Translation gives CASSYGIAGADTQYF.

This rearrangement joins TRBV28 to TRBJ2-7, with 9 positions matching TRBD1. V shed 2 bases and J 4 bases; nucleotides not matched to a gene: 3. The CDR3 loop spans 14 amino acids. Looked up from germline, CDR1 is MDHEN and CDR2 is SYDVKM. CDR3 residues: CASSLGDRAYEQYF. CDR3 bases: TGTGCCAGCAGTTTAGGGGACAGGGCGTACGAGCAGTACTTC. Full variable domain (remainder filled in from reference TRBV28 and TRBJ2-7): DVKVTQSSRYLVKRTGEKVFLECVQDMDHENMFWYRQDPGLGLRLIYFSYDVKMKEKGDIPEGYSVSREKKERFSLILESASTNQTSMYLCASSLGDRAYEQYFGPGTRLTVT.

The rearrangement links TRBV11-2 to TRBJ1-5; 9 positions match TRBD1. The CDR3 totals 15 residues. Germline loops: CDR1 SGHAT, CDR2 FQNNGV. The junction had 1 base not matched to a gene; V was cut back by 0 bases and J by 4 bases. The CDR3 DNA reads TGTGCCAGCAGCTTAGACGGGACAGGGAATCAGCCCCAGCATTTT. Protein: CASSLDGTGNQPQHF.

This clone came up once. The genes are TRBV6-1 and TRBJ2-2, with D hard to call. The CDR3 runs 13 residues. Trimming removed 3 bases at V and 8 bases at J, with 10 bases between. Germline CDR1 is MNHNS and CDR2 is SASEGT. The CDR3 bases are TGTGCCAGCAGTGAGACACTTCAGGGGGAGCTGTTTTTT. Protein product: CASSETLQGELFF.

The genes are TRBV5-1 and TRBJ1-2; D ambiguous. The V end lost 1 base, the J end lost 2 bases, and 6 bases lay between the germline ends. CDR1 and CDR2 from the germline V gene are SGHRS and YFSETQ. This CDR3 contains 13 residues. Written as DNA, the CDR3 is TGCGCCAGCAGCTTGACGTTGAACTATGGCTACACCTTC. Encoded protein: CASSLTLNYGYTF.

This clone was observed a single time. This sequence joins TRBV7-9 and TRBJ1-2, with D perhaps TRBD1 (6 bases). From germline, CDR1 is SEHNR and CDR2 FQNEAQ (reference sequence). CDR3 size: 14 residues. Deletions cut 1 base from V and 2 bases from J, with 8 bases between. Here the CDR3 reads CASSLGGGNYGYTF. Here the CDR3 DNA reads TGTGCCAGCAGCTTAGGAGGGGGGAACTATGGCTACACCTTC.

The rearrangement uses TRBV29-1 and TRBJ1-1; 9 nucleotides match TRBD1. The germline CDR1 and CDR2 sequences are SQVTM and ANQGSEA. The CDR3 loop spans 14 amino acids. V lost 7 bases to trimming and J lost 10 bases; unmatched junction nucleotides: 16. The CDR3: CSGLWDREDIGAFF. For the CDR3, the DNA is TGCAGCGGCCTTTGGGACAGGGAGGATATAGGAGCTTTCTTT. The full variable domain, its missing parts supplied by reference TRBV29-1 and TRBJ1-1, is SAVISQKPSRDICQRGTSLTIQCQVDSQVTMMFWYRQQPGQSLTLIATANQGSEATYESGFVIDKFPISRPNLTFSTLTVSNMSPEDSSIYLCSGLWDREDIGAFFGQGTRLTVV.

This chain connects TRBV27 to TRBJ1-5; weak D call: TRBD1 (5 bases). From germline, CDR1 is MNHEY and CDR2 SMNVEV (reference sequence). Trimming shortened V by 6 bases and J by 4 bases, and 16 bases separated the two germline ends. This CDR3 is 15 amino acids long. The CDR3 DNA reads TGTGCCAGCAGGGAATTGGGACGGGCAAATCAGCCCCAGCATTTT. Translation: CASRELGRANQPQHF.

The chain links TRBV18 to TRBJ2-6, with D perhaps matching TRBD2 (5 bases). The CDR3 spans 15 residues. Trimming took off 3 bases at V and 1 base at J, with 7 bases between the two ends. Germline V lookup: CDR1 KGHSH, CDR2 LQKENI. CDR3: CASSPRGSGANVLTF. In nucleotides, the CDR3 is TGTGCCAGCTCACCTAGAGGGTCTGGGGCCAACGTCCTGACTTTC.

The V and J genes are TRBV18 and TRBJ1-5; TRBD1 might be the D (5 bases). The CDR3 extends over 15 amino acids. In germline, CDR1 is KGHSH, CDR2 LQKENI. Trimming removed 1 base at V and 6 bases at J, with 13 bases between. The CDR3 spells CASSPQGPQGQPQHF. CDR3 DNA sequence: TGTGCCAGCTCACCACAGGGCCCCCAGGGTCAGCCCCAGCATTTT.

This clone was seen more than once but under ten times. V and J are TRBV30 and TRBJ2-3; D tentatively fits TRBD1 or TRBD2 (5 bases each). V lost 2 bases and J lost 4, with 10 bases in between. The CDR3 length is 13 residues. Per the germline V gene, CDR1 is GTSNPN and CDR2 is SVGIG (reference sequence). The CDR3 loop reads CAWSLRGADTQYF. CDR3 in DNA: TGTGCCTGGAGTCTCCGAGGGGCAGATACGCAGTATTTT.

The CDR3 loop reads CASSLNRGNPTDTQYF. CDR3 nucleotide sequence: TGTGCCAGCAGCTTAAACCGCGGGAACCCAACAGATACGCAGTATTTT. This chain uses TRBV5-6 with TRBJ2-3, with D possibly matching TRBD2 (6 bases). The CDR3 has 16 residues. From germline, CDR1 is SGHDT and CDR2 YYEEEE. Trimming stripped 2 bases from V and 3 bases from J, with 16 bases between.

The chain links TRBV11-2 to TRBJ2-3; D is uncertain. The CDR3 is 13 residues long. Germline loops: CDR1 SGHAT, CDR2 FQNNGV. V lost 2 bases to trimming and J lost 4 bases, with 7 bases between them. The DNA for the CDR3 is TGTGCCAGCAGCTTAACGGTGGCAGATACGCAGTATTTT. This codes for CASSLTVADTQYF.

The gene calls are TRBV6-6 and TRBJ1-4, with a tentative D call TRBD1 (6 bases). Trimming stripped 6 bases from V and 1 base from J, with 12 bases between. CDR1 is MNHNY, CDR2 SVGAGI, per germline (reference sequence). CDR3 length equals 15 residues. CDR3 in amino acids: CASRSDRLTNEKLFF. The DNA of the CDR3 is TGTGCCAGCAGGTCGGACAGATTAACTAATGAAAAACTGTTTTTT.

V and J are TRBV3-1 (or the pseudogene TRBV3-2) and TRBJ1-2, with D maybe TRBD1 (6 bases). The CDR3 has 17 amino acids. V lost 5 bases and J 5 bases, leaving 24 bases between the germline ends. Per the germline V gene, CDR1 is LGHDT and CDR2 is YNNKEL (reference sequence). CDR3 nucleotides: TGTGCCAGCAGCTTCCCTCGAAAAGGGGGGTTCGGGTATGGCTACACCTTC. Protein sequence: CASSFPRKGGFGYGYTF.

The rearrangement links TRBV5-4 to TRBJ2-5; 8 bases map to TRBD2. With V trimmed by 4 bases and J by 2 bases, 7 bases remained unmatched. Germline loops: CDR1 SGHNT, CDR2 YYREEE (reference sequence). The CDR3 sequence is 15 residues long. DNA of the CDR3: TGTGCCAGCAGCCTAAGCGGGGGTTGGCAAGAGACCCAGTACTTC. Its translation: CASSLSGGWQETQYF.

The chain employs TRBV19 and TRBJ1-5; maybe TRBD1 (5 bases). Between the trimmed V and J ends, which lost 4 bases and 6 bases, there was a span of 13 bases. This CDR3 has 14 amino acids. CDR1 and CDR2 (germline): LNHDA, SQIVND (reference sequence). This CDR3 is CASSSPGSGQPQHF. The CDR3 DNA sequence: TGTGCCAGTAGTAGCCCAGGGTCGGGTCAGCCCCAGCATTTT. The complete variable domain, with remaining parts taken from reference TRBV19 and TRBJ1-5, reads DGGITQSPKYLFRKEGQNVTLSCEQNLNHDAMYWYRQDPGQGLRLIYYSQIVNDFQKGDIAEGYSVSREKKESFPLTVTSAQKNPTAFYLCASSSPGSGQPQHFGDGTRLSIL.

The chain recombines TRBV7-2 with TRBJ1-1; 7 positions match TRBD1. V lost 2 bases and J lost 1; bases outside the gene matches: 1. Germline CDR1 SGHTA, CDR2 FQGNSA. The CDR3 length is 14 residues. The CDR3 reads CASSLRGRNTEAFF. The DNA of the CDR3 is TGTGCCAGCAGCTTAAGGGGGCGGAACACTGAAGCTTTCTTT.

The V call is TRBV27, the J call TRBJ1-2, with TRBD1 identical over 9 bases. The trim removed 0 bases at V and 1 base at J, leaving 9 bases unmatched. This CDR3 is 18 amino acids long. Per the germline V gene, CDR1 is MNHEY and CDR2 is SMNVEV (reference sequence). As DNA, the CDR3 is TGTGCCAGCAGTTTATCCCGGACAGGGGCACACCTTAACTATGGCTACACCTTC. This encodes CASSLSRTGAHLNYGYTF.

The chain has TRBV12-5 and TRBJ2-1, with D perhaps TRBD1 (6 bases). With 5 bases removed from V and 8 bases from J, the gap between germline ends came to 25 bases. The germline gives CDR1 LGHNT, CDR2 FRNRAP. The CDR3 runs 17 residues. CDR3: CASGTRGHREIPDEQFF. The CDR3 DNA sequence: TGTGCTAGTGGTACCAGAGGGCACAGGGAGATACCTGATGAGCAGTTCTTC. The entire variable domain, with the rest obtained from reference TRBV12-5 and TRBJ2-1, is as follows: DARVTQTPRHKVTEMGQEVTMRCQPILGHNTVFWYRQTMMQGLELLAYFRNRAPLDDSGMPKDRFSAEMPDATLATLKIQPSEPRDSAVYFCASGTRGHREIPDEQFFGPGTRLTVL.

V is TRBV6-1 and J is TRBJ1-5, with unresolved D. CDR1 MNHNS and CDR2 SASEGT come from the germline V gene. CDR3 length: 13 residues. V was cut by 2 bases and J by 7 bases, with 9 bases left in between. CDR3 in amino acids: CASSESGWQPQHF. CDR3 sequence (DNA): TGTGCCAGCAGTGAATCTGGGTGGCAGCCCCAGCATTTT.

This chain links TRBV3-1 (or the pseudogene TRBV3-2) with TRBJ2-1; D unclear. V was shortened by 1 base and J by 7 bases, with 11 bases between the two germline ends. This CDR3 comprises 14 residues. Germline V lookup: CDR1 LGHDT, CDR2 YNNKEL (reference sequence). The CDR3 sequence: CASSQALLGNEQFF. CDR3 DNA: TGTGCCAGCAGCCAAGCCCTCCTGGGAAATGAGCAGTTCTTC.